This T cell receptor (beta chain) was observed in a study of identical twins. General study results and limits: Analyses of zero insertions could, in part, be confounded by invariant MAIT and iNKT cells. Carriage of fewer insertions was seen in abundant cord blood beta clonotypes, whereas memory repertoires showed none. Beta out-of-frame sequences showed weaker excess twin sharing.

This clonotype was detected only a few times. As yet, its antigen is unknown. CDR1 SGHTA and CDR2 FQGNSA come from the germline V gene. The CDR3 loop spans 16 amino acids. V lost 5 bases to trimming and J lost 0 bases, with 15 bases between them. TCRdb used MiXCR to reprocess the 5' RACE reads, holding one entry per CDR3 protein. The sample contains a few hundred thousand distinct CDR3 sequences, more than 9% of which appear only once. Separately, the same data were catalogued under a study of yellow fever vaccine responses in identical twins.

The chain employs TRBV7-2 and TRBJ2-3; D gene unclear. The material sequenced was PBMCs. The sequence came from a woman younger than 30 in good health. The CDR3 bases are TGTGCCAGCAGCCCTCGAAGGGCCCCTAGCACAGATACGCAGTATTTT. It codes for CASSPRRAPSTDTQYF.